This entry lists 28 T cell receptor beta chains sequenced from one sample in a study of vaccination effects on CD4 cells after COVID-19. Measured with immunoSEQ multiplex PCR; TCRdb has only the in-frame clones, and not every one. This sample has 40,000 or so clones, with approximately 70% found just once. Viral peptide pools were used in the ViraFEST assay to expand antigen-specific CD4+ T cells, and sequencing came afterward. At the end of 9 to 11 days of culture, CD4+ T cells were isolated. The individual was infected with SARS-CoV-2 between March and December 2020, as confirmed by PCR. Their antigens are not known. The specimen comprised CD4+ T cells from PBMCs cultured with a peptide pool, sampled before COVID-19 vaccination. The receptor source for this set is a human donor who had a prior SARS-CoV-2 infection.

This sequence joins TRBV5-6 and TRBJ1-1, with TRBD1 matching over 8 bases. The CDR3 runs to 12 residues. Germline lookup yields CDR1 SGHDT and CDR2 YYEEEE. V was clipped by 4 bases and J by 7 bases; unmatched bases: 3. In DNA, the CDR3 is TGTGCCAGCAGCCCAGGGGGCGGTGAAGCTTTCTTT. It is translated as CASSPGGGEAFF. Together with reference TRBV5-6 and TRBJ1-1, the CDR3 gives the full variable domain: DAGVTQSPTHLIKTRGQQVTLRCSPKSGHDTVSWYQQALGQGPQFIFQYYEEEERQRGNFPDRFSGHQFPNYSSELNVNALLLGDSALYLCASSPGGGEAFFGQGTRLTVV.

The chain combines TRBV24-1 with TRBJ2-1, with unresolved D. The CDR3 runs 13 residues. V was cut by 3 bases and J by 8 bases, with 10 bases left in between. Germline loops: CDR1 KGHDR, CDR2 SFDVKD. CDR3 DNA: TGTGCCACCAGTGATCCCTCTAGGGATGAGCAGTTCTTC. Protein: CATSDPSRDEQFF.

The V and J genes are TRBV2 and TRBJ2-7; a possible D gene is TRBD2 (6 bases). The V gene's germline CDR1 is SNHLY and CDR2 FYNNEI. Trimming removed 4 bases at V and 4 bases at J, with 14 bases between. The CDR3 extends over 14 amino acids. The CDR3 is CASSVGGRGYEQYF. The CDR3 coding sequence is TGTGCCAGCAGTGTCGGAGGGCGCGGATACGAGCAGTACTTC.

This chain connects TRBV27 to TRBJ2-3; 8 bases fit TRBD2. This CDR3 region has 14 residues. V lost 4 bases and J lost 6; bases outside the gene matches: 6. CDR1 and CDR2 from the germline V gene are MNHEY and SMNVEV (reference sequence). The CDR3 coding sequence is TGTGCCAGCAGTTGGGGACGGGAGGGTGATACGCAGTATTTT. Translated: CASSWGREGDTQYF.

The V and J genes are TRBV6-6 and TRBJ2-7, with 9 bases that match TRBD1. This CDR3 is 14 amino acids long. Germline assignment: CDR1 MNHNY and CDR2 SVGAGI (reference sequence). V lost 0 bases to trimming and J lost 4 bases; unmatched junction nucleotides: 1. The CDR3: CASSYSTGGYEQYF. Written as DNA, the CDR3 is TGTGCCAGCAGTTACTCGACAGGGGGATACGAGCAGTACTTC.

This clone was observed a few times. The chain uses TRBV5-5 and TRBJ2-5; 13 bases map to TRBD2. The germline CDR1 and CDR2 sequences are SGHKS and YYEKEE (reference sequence). The J segment lost 5 bases and the V segment lost 2 bases, leaving 3 bases of the junction unmatched. The CDR3 loop spans 15 amino acids. The CDR3 DNA sequence: TGTGCCAGCAGCTTAGCACTAGCGGGGGGGGAGACCCAGTACTTC. It translates to CASSLALAGGETQYF.

V and J are TRBV19 and TRBJ2-3; 8 bases match TRBD1. The CDR3 is 15 residues long. The germline CDR1 and CDR2 sequences are LNHDA and SQIVND (reference sequence). With V trimmed by 4 bases and J by 2 bases, 5 bases remained unmatched. The CDR3 protein is CASSKGQGDTDTQYF. CDR3 coding DNA: TGTGCCAGTAGTAAAGGACAGGGAGACACAGATACGCAGTATTTT.

This clone was counted a few times. The chain has TRBV5-1 and TRBJ2-3; D is possibly TRBD1 (6 bases). V was trimmed by 4 bases and J by 2 bases, leaving 11 bases between them. This CDR3 spans 14 amino acids. CDR1 is SGHRS and CDR2 is YFSETQ in the germline V gene. CDR3 loop: CASSPTGNTDTQYF. The CDR3 DNA reads TGCGCCAGCAGCCCTACAGGGAACACAGATACGCAGTATTTT. The full variable domain, completed using reference TRBV5-1 and TRBJ2-3, is KAGVTQTPRYLIKTRGQQVTLSCSPISGHRSVSWYQQTPGQGLQFLFEYFSETQRNKGNFPGRFSGRQFSNSRSEMNVSTLELGDSALYLCASSPTGNTDTQYFGPGTRLTVL.

This clone was observed a handful of times. The chain employs TRBV18 and TRBJ2-3; D is unclear. This CDR3 is 13 amino acids long. The ends were cut back, 3 bases at V and 2 bases at J, with 6 bases in the middle. Per germline, CDR1 KGHSH and CDR2 LQKENI. The CDR3 DNA is TGTGCCAGCTCACCGTATCACACAGATACGCAGTATTTT. Translated, it gives CASSPYHTDTQYF.

The J gene is TRBJ2-1, the V gene TRBV4-1; D gene uncertain. Germline V lookup: CDR1 MGHRA, CDR2 YSYEKL. Trimming took off 3 bases at V and 4 bases at J, with 1 base between the two ends. The CDR3 runs 11 residues. CDR3 protein: CASSHYNEQFF. The CDR3 nucleotides are TGCGCCAGCAGCCATTACAATGAGCAGTTCTTC.

This chain links TRBV5-1 with TRBJ2-3, with 7 bases aligning to TRBD2. The ends lost 5 bases at V and 4 bases at J; junction bases unmatched: 7. This CDR3 spans 14 amino acids. Germline CDR1 SGHRS, CDR2 YFSETQ. Here the CDR3 reads CASRSGIGADTQYF. The CDR3 bases are TGCGCCAGCAGAAGCGGGATAGGAGCAGATACGCAGTATTTT.

The chain links TRBV11-2 to TRBJ2-4, with 12 bases matching TRBD2. There are 17 residues in the CDR3. Per the germline V gene, CDR1 is SGHAT and CDR2 is FQNNGV. J gave up 0 bases and V 3 bases, and 3 bases lay outside the gene matches. This CDR3 reads CASSFGGLAGAKNIQYF. The CDR3 nucleotides read TGTGCCAGCAGCTTTGGGGGACTAGCGGGAGCCAAAAACATTCAGTACTTC.

This clone came up a few times. This sequence joins TRBV15 and TRBJ1-2; D unclear. V was pared by 0 bases and J by 4 bases, with 12 bases between. Germline V gives CDR1 LNHNV, CDR2 YYDKDF (reference sequence). There are 15 residues in the CDR3. Written as DNA, the CDR3 is TGTGCCACCAGCAGAGATAGGGCGTCGGGCTATGGCTACACCTTC. This sequence encodes CATSRDRASGYGYTF.

The chain recombines TRBV9 with TRBJ2-1; a weak D match, TRBD1 (5 bases). Per germline, CDR1 SGDLS and CDR2 YYNGEE. The CDR3 contains 13 residues. V was trimmed by 0 bases and J by 10 bases, leaving 11 bases between them. Here the CDR3 reads CASSVDPTGEQFF. The CDR3 DNA sequence: TGTGCCAGCAGCGTAGATCCAACAGGAGAGCAGTTCTTC.

The sample holds a few counts of this clone. The chain combines TRBV13 with TRBJ1-1, with D tentatively TRBD1 (5 bases). V dropped 2 bases and J dropped 4 bases, with 11 bases sitting between them. The CDR3 extends over 14 amino acids. Germline values: CDR1 PRHDT, CDR2 FYEKMQ (reference sequence). The CDR3 nucleotides are TGTGCCAGCAGCTTACAGCCGAGGGGCACTGAAGCTTTCTTT. Its translation is CASSLQPRGTEAFF.

The chain carries TRBV11-2 and TRBJ1-4; 9 bases fit TRBD1. Germline loops: CDR1 SGHAT, CDR2 FQNNGV. The CDR3 extends over 15 amino acids. V shed 1 base and J 7 bases; nucleotides not matched to a gene: 4. CDR3 sequence: CASSLGTGGFEKLFF. The CDR3 nucleotides read TGTGCCAGCAGCTTAGGAACAGGGGGCTTTGAAAAACTGTTTTTT. The whole variable domain, remainder taken from reference TRBV11-2 and TRBJ1-4, is EAGVAQSPRYKIIEKRQSVAFWCNPISGHATLYWYQQILGQGPKLLIQFQNNGVVDDSQLPKDRFSAERLKGVDSTLKIQPAKLEDSAVYLCASSLGTGGFEKLFFGSGTQLSVL.

The chain is built from TRBV18 and TRBJ2-2, with 9 bases lining up with TRBD1. The CDR3 is 19 amino acids. Germline CDR1 is KGHSH and CDR2 is LQKENI. With 1 base clipped from V and 4 bases from J, the junction kept 13 bases outside the gene matches. In DNA, the CDR3 is TGTGCCAGCTCACCACTTGATTGGACGGACAGGGGTCTCACCGGGGAGCTGTTTTTT. Translated, it gives CASSPLDWTDRGLTGELFF.

The CDR3 DNA follows: TGTGCCAGCAGTTACATAGCAGGGTGGACAGATACGCAGTATTTT. It translates to CASSYIAGWTDTQYF. The chain has TRBV6-5 and TRBJ2-3; possible D gene TRBD1, 5 bases. Trimming stripped 2 bases from V and 3 bases from J, with 12 bases between. The germline gives CDR1 MNHEY, CDR2 SVGAGI. The CDR3 contains 15 residues.

The V gene is TRBV5-1, the J gene TRBJ2-3; maybe TRBD2 (5 bases). This CDR3 region has 16 residues. V was shortened by 0 bases and J by 1 base, with 12 bases between the two germline ends. Germline V lookup: CDR1 SGHRS, CDR2 YFSETQ. The CDR3 nucleotides are TGCGCCAGCAGCTTGGGACGAGGGAGAGGCACAGATACGCAGTATTTT. Encoded protein: CASSLGRGRGTDTQYF.

The J gene is TRBJ1-2, the V gene TRBV9, with 7 bases lining up with TRBD1. This CDR3 spans 16 amino acids. V lost 0 bases, J lost 4 bases, and 9 bases stayed unmatched. CDR1 and CDR2 (germline): SGDLS, YYNGEE. The DNA of the CDR3 is TGTGCCAGCAGCGTAGTTCCAACAGGGGCAATCTATGGCTACACCTTC. Protein: CASSVVPTGAIYGYTF.

This chain links TRBV3-1 (or the pseudogene TRBV3-2) with TRBJ2-3; D not certain. Germline loops: CDR1 LGHDT, CDR2 YNNKEL (reference sequence). The CDR3 is 11 amino acids. V lost 3 bases and J lost 4, with 2 bases in between. The CDR3 coding sequence is TGTGCCAGCAGCCACGCAGATACGCAGTATTTT. The encoded protein is CASSHADTQYF.

Here the CDR3 reads CASSLGQGNEKLFF. Here the CDR3 DNA reads TGCGCCAGCAGCCTTGGACAGGGGAATGAAAAACTGTTTTTT. This chain uses TRBV5-1 with TRBJ1-4, with 9 bases lining up with TRBD1. J was trimmed by 5 bases and V by 4 bases; bases with no gene match: 3. The CDR3 is made up of 14 amino acids. CDR1 is SGHRS, CDR2 YFSETQ, per germline.

This clone was seen a few times. The chain couples TRBV5-1 to TRBJ2-2; tentatively, D is TRBD2 (5 bases). The V and J ends lost 2 bases and 4 bases respectively, with 6 bases between them. From germline, CDR1 is SGHRS and CDR2 YFSETQ. This CDR3 comprises 13 residues. CDR3 protein: CASSFTSTGELFF. The CDR3 DNA is TGCGCCAGCAGCTTTACTAGCACCGGGGAGCTGTTTTTT.

The chain has TRBV2 and TRBJ2-6; TRBD1 is a possible D gene (6 bases). CDR3 size: 15 residues. V was shortened by 6 bases and J by 1 base, with 10 bases between the two germline ends. The germline V gene has CDR1 SNHLY and CDR2 FYNNEI. As DNA, the CDR3 is TGTGCCAGCAGCAGGACAGATTCTGGGGCCAACGTCCTGACTTTC. It encodes CASSRTDSGANVLTF.

The chain uses TRBV6-5 and TRBJ1-2, with TRBD1 matching over 9 bases. V shed 6 bases, J shed 8 bases, and the junction held 7 bases outside the gene matches. Germline V CDR1 and CDR2: MNHEY, SVGAGI. CDR3 length equals 13 residues. CDR3 sequence (DNA): TGTGCCAGCAGGTCACAGGGGGCTCGGGGCTACACCTTC. This translates into CASRSQGARGYTF.

The genes are TRBV27 and TRBJ2-3; 7 positions agree with TRBD1. The length of the CDR3 is 16 residues. V trimming: 0 bases; J trimming: 1 base; junction bases outside the gene matches: 4. Germline CDR1 reads MNHEY; CDR2 reads SMNVEV (reference sequence). CDR3 bases: TGTGCCAGCAGTTTATCGTTAGGGACAGGCACAGATACGCAGTATTTT. It yields the protein CASSLSLGTGTDTQYF.

The chain has TRBV2 and TRBJ1-5, with 7 bases that match TRBD1. Germline V CDR1 and CDR2: SNHLY, FYNNEI. The V gene end was trimmed by 1 base and the J gene end by 7 bases; junction bases not matched to a gene: 4. CDR3 length: 14 amino acids. The CDR3 bases are TGTGCCAGCAGTGAAGGGCAGGGGGAGCAGCCCCAGCATTTT. This codes for CASSEGQGEQPQHF.

This clone was seen a single time. The chain combines TRBV5-1 with TRBJ2-3; D unclear. The V end lost 4 bases, the J end lost 6 bases, and 12 bases lay between the germline ends. Germline V gives CDR1 SGHRS, CDR2 YFSETQ. The CDR3 length is 13 residues. In DNA form, the CDR3 reads TGCGCCAGCAGCCCCGGACCCTCCGATACGCAGTATTTT. Protein: CASSPGPSDTQYF.